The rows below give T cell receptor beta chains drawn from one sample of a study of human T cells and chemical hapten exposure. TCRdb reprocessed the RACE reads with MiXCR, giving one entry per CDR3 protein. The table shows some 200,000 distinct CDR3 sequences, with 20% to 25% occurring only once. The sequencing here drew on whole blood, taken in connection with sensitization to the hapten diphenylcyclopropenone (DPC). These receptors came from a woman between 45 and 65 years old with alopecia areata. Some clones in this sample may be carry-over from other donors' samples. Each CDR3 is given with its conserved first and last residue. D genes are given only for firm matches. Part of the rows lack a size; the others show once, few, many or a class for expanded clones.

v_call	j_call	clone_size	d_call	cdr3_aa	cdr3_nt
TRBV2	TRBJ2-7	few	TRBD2	CASSEFREAPEQYF	TGTGCCAGCAGTGAATTCCGGGAGGCACCCGAGCAGTACTTC
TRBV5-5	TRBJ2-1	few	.	CASSLPGRPGSQFF	TGTGCCAGCAGCTTGCCTGGGAGGCCAGGCTCGCAGTTCTTC
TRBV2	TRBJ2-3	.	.	CASSRLSSTDTQYF	TGTGCCAGCTCGAGGCTTTCTAGCACAGATACGCAGTATTTT
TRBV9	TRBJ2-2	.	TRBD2	CASSVGGRGTGELFF	TGTGCCAGCAGCGTAGGCGGGAGAGGAACCGGGGAGCTGTTTTTT
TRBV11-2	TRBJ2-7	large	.	CASSPRGAAHNSYEQYF	TGTGCCAGCAGCCCGCGAGGGGCAGCGCACAACTCCTACGAGCAGTACTTC
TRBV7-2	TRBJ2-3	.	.	CASSRRVGRTDTQYF	TGTGCCAGCAGCCGTAGGGTTGGACGCACAGATACGCAGTATTTT
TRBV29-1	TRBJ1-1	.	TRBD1	CSVTGQVNTEAFF	TGCAGCGTAACGGGACAGGTGAACACTGAAGCTTTCTTT
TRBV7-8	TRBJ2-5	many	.	CASSLRSTALGQETQYF	TGTGCCAGCAGCTTACGGTCTACCGCGCTAGGGCAAGAGACCCAGTACTTC
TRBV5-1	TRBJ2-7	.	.	CASSTTSYEQYF	TGCGCCAGCAGTACTACCTCCTACGAGCAGTACTTC
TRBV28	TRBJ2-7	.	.	CASRPGRGPGTYEQYF	TGTGCCAGCAGGCCAGGCAGGGGCCCCGGAACCTACGAGCAGTACTTC
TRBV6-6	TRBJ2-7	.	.	CASSPNQGYEQYF	TGTGCCAGCAGCCCTAACCAGGGCTACGAGCAGTACTTC
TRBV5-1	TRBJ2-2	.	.	CASMQGTTGELFF	TGCGCCAGTATGCAAGGGACGACCGGGGAGCTGTTTTTT
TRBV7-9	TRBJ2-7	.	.	CASSRKGGYEQYF	TGTGCCAGCAGCCGCAAGGGGGGGTACGAGCAGTACTTC
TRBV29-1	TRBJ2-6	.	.	CSVAAGRGANVLTF	TGCAGCGTTGCTGCAGGGCGGGGGGCCAACGTCCTGACTTTC
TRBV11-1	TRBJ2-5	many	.	CASSLDGTIRETQYF	TGTGCCAGCAGCTTAGACGGAACCATACGAGAGACCCAGTACTTC
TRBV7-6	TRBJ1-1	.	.	CASSLRSNTEAFF	TGTGCCAGCAGCTTACGGAGTAACACTGAAGCTTTCTTT
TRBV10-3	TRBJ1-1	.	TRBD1	CAIRFDRANTEAFF	TGTGCCATCAGATTTGACAGGGCGAACACTGAAGCTTTCTTT
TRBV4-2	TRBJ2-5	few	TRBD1	CASSQGGAGGQETQYF	TGTGCCAGCAGCCAAGGGGGAGCAGGGGGTCAAGAGACCCAGTACTTC
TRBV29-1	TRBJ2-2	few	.	CSVAGQNTGELFF	TGCAGCGTTGCTGGACAGAACACCGGGGAGCTGTTTTTT
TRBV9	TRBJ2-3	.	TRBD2	CASSQAGGRNTQYF	TGTGCCAGCTCCCAGGCGGGGGGCCGCAATACGCAGTATTTT
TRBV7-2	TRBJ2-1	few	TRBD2	CASSLRAIAGSYNEQFF	TGTGCCAGCAGCTTGCGCGCCATAGCGGGTTCCTACAATGAGCAGTTCTTC
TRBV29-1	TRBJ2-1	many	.	CSVGVANYNEQFF	TGCAGCGTTGGTGTGGCGAATTACAATGAGCAGTTCTTC
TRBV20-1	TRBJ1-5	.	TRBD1	CSANTQQGRRQPQHF	TGCAGTGCTAATACCCAACAGGGGAGGCGGCAGCCCCAGCATTTT
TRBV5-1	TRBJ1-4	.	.	CASSLGDKPATNEKLFF	TGCGCCAGCAGCTTGGGCGACAAGCCTGCAACTAATGAAAAACTGTTTTTT
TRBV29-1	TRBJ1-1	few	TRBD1	CSVAKTGGATEAFF	TGCAGCGTCGCCAAAACAGGGGGCGCGACTGAAGCTTTCTTT
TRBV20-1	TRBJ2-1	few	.	CSASQGFQGHEQFF	TGCAGTGCTAGTCAGGGCTTCCAGGGGCATGAGCAGTTCTTC
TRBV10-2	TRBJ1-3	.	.	CASRGIRGGPNTIYF	TGCGCCAGCAGAGGCATCCGGGGGGGGCCAAACACCATATATTTT
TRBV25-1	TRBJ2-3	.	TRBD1	CASSGGRGQADTQYF	TGTGCCAGCAGTGGGGGACGGGGACAGGCAGATACGCAGTATTTT
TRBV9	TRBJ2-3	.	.	CASSAVSTDTQYF	TGTGCCAGCAGCGCCGTTAGCACAGATACGCAGTATTTT
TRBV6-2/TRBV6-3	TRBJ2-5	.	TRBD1	CASSFLPPDRVEETQYF	TGTGCCAGCAGTTTCCTACCCCCGGACAGGGTTGAAGAGACCCAGTACTTC
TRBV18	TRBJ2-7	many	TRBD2	CASSGTRTYEQYF	TGTGCCAGCTCTGGGACTAGAACCTACGAGCAGTACTTC
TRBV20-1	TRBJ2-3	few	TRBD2	CSAIPRTSASTDTQYF	TGCAGTGCTATCCCCCGGACTAGCGCGAGCACAGATACGCAGTATTTT
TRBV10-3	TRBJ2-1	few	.	CAIRDSENYNEQFF	TGTGCCATCAGAGACAGCGAGAACTACAATGAGCAGTTCTTC
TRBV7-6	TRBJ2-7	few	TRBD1	CASSPGTVYEQYF	TGTGCCAGCAGCCCTGGGACAGTATACGAGCAGTACTTC
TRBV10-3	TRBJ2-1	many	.	CATAPGLLLNEQFF	TGTGCCACCGCTCCAGGACTACTCCTCAATGAGCAGTTCTTC
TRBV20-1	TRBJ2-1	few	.	CSARVLTASSYNEQFF	TGCAGTGCTAGAGTTCTGACTGCGAGCTCCTACAATGAGCAGTTCTTC
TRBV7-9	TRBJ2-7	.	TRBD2	CASSGRAQEQYF	TGTGCCAGCAGCGGGAGGGCCCAGGAGCAGTACTTC
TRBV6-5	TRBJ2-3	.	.	CASRSPTSSDTQYF	TGTGCCAGCAGGAGCCCCACTTCATCAGATACGCAGTATTTT
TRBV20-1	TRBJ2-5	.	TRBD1	CSASSDRGQGETQYF	TGCAGTGCTAGTTCAGACAGGGGTCAGGGGGAGACCCAGTACTTC
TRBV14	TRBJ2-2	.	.	CASSQARGRDTGELFF	TGTGCCAGCAGCCAAGCTAGAGGGCGGGACACCGGGGAGCTGTTTTTT
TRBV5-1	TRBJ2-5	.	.	CASSFFWGGQETQYF	TGCGCCAGCAGCTTTTTCTGGGGAGGACAAGAGACCCAGTACTTC